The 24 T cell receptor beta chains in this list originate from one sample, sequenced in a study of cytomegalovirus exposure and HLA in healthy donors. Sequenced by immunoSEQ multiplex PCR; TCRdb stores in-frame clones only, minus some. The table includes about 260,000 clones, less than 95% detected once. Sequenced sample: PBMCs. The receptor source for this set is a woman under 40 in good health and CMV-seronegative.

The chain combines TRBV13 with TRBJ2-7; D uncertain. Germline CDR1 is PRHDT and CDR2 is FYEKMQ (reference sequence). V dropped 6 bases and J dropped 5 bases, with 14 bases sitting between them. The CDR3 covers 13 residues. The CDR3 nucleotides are TGTGCCAGCAGTTCGGGTCGTCCGAACGAGCAGTACTTC. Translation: CASSSGRPNEQYF.

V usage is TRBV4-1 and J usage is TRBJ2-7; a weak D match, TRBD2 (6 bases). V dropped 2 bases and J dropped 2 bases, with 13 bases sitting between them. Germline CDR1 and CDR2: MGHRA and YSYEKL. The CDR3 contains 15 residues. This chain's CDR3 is CASSQFSGGTYEQYF. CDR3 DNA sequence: TGCGCCAGCAGCCAATTTTCCGGGGGTACCTACGAGCAGTACTTC.

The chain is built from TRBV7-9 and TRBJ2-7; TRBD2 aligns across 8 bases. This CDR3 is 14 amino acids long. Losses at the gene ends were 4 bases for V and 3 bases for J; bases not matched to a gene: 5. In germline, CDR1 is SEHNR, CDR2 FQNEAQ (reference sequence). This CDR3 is CASSSRGGSYEQYF. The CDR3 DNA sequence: TGTGCCAGCAGCTCCCGGGGGGGGAGCTACGAGCAGTACTTC.

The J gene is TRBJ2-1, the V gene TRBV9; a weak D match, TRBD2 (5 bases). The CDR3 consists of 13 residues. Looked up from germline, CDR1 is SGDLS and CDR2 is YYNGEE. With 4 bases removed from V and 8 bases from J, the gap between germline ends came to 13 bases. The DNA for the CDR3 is TGTGCCAGCAGCACCCAACTAGTGGATGAGCAGTTCTTC. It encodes CASSTQLVDEQFF.

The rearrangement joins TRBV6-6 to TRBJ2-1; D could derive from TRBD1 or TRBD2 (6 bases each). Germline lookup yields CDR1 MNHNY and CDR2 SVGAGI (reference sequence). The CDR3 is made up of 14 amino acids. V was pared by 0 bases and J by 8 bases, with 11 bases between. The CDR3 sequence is CASSYSAGGYEQFF. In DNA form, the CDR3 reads TGTGCCAGCAGTTACTCCGCCGGGGGCTATGAGCAGTTCTTC.

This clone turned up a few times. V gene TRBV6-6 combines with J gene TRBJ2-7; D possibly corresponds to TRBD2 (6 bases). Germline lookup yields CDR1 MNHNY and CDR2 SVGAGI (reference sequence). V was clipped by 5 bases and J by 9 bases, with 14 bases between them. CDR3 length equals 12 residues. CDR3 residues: CASSPLVGGQYF. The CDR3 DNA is TGTGCCAGCAGTCCGCTCGTCGGGGGGCAGTACTTC.

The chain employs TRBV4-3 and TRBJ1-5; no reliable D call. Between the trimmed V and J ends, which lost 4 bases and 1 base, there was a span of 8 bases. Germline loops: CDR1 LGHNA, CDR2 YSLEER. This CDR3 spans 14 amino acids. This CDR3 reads CASSRGPSNQPQHF. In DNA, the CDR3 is TGCGCCAGCAGCCGAGGGCCAAGCAATCAGCCCCAGCATTTT.

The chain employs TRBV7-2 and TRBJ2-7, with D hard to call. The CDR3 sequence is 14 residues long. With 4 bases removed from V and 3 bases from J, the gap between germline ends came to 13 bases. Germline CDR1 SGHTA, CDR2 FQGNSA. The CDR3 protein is CASSSAQRIYEQYF. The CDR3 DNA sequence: TGTGCCAGCAGCTCGGCCCAGAGAATCTACGAGCAGTACTTC.

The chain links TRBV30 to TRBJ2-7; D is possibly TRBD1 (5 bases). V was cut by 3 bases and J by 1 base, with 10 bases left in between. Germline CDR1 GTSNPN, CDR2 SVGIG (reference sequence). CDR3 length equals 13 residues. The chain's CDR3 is CAWSLSGSYEQYF. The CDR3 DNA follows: TGTGCCTGGAGCCTTTCAGGGTCCTACGAGCAGTACTTC.

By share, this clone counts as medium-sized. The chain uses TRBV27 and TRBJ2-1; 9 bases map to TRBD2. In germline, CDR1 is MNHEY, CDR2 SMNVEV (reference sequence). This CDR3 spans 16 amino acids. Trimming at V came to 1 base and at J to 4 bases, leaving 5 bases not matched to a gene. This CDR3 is CASSLWSSGVYNEQFF. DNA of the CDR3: TGTGCCAGCAGTTTATGGTCTAGCGGGGTATACAATGAGCAGTTCTTC.

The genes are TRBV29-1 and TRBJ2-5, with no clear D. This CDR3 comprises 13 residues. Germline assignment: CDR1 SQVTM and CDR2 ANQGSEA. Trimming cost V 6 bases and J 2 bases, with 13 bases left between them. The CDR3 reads CSVHLADQETQYF. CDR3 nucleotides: TGCAGCGTCCATCTGGCAGATCAAGAGACCCAGTACTTC.

The chain's CDR3 is CTSSQDGLARSSYNEQFF. In DNA form, the CDR3 reads TGCACCAGCAGCCAAGACGGTCTAGCGAGGAGCTCCTACAATGAGCAGTTCTTC. The V call is TRBV1, the J call TRBJ2-1; TRBD2, as called in the table, went unchecked against the DNA. TRBV1 corresponds to a pseudogene. The CDR3 totals 18 residues.

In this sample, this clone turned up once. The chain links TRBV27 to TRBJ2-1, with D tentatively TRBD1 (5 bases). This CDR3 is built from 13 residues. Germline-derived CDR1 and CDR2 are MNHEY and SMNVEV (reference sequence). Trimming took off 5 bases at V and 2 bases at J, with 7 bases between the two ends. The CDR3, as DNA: TGTGCCAGCAGTATGACAGCCTACAATGAGCAGTTCTTC. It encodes CASSMTAYNEQFF.

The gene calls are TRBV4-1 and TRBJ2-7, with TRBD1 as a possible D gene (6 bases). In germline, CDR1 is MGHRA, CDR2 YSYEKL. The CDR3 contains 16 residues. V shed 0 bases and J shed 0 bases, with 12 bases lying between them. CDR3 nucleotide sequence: TGCGCCAGCAGCCAAGAGGTGGGGGCCAGCTCCTACGAGCAGTACTTC. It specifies CASSQEVGASSYEQYF.

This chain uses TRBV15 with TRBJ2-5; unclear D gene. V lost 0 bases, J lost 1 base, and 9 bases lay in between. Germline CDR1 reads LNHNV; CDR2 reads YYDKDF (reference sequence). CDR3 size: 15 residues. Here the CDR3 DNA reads TGTGCCACCAGCAGAGATTTGCCCGGCCAAGAGACCCAGTACTTC. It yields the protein CATSRDLPGQETQYF. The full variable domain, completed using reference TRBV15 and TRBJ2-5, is DAMVIQNPRYQVTQFGKPVTLSCSQTLNHNVMYWYQQKSSQAPKLLFHYYDKDFNNEADTPDNFQSRRPNTSFCFLDIRSPGLGDTAMYLCATSRDLPGQETQYFGPGTRLLVL.

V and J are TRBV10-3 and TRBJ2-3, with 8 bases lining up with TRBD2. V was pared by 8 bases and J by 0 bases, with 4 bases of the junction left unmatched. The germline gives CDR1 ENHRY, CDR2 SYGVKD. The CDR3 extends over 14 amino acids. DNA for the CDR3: TGTGCCATCCAAGGCGGGAGGAGCACAGATACGCAGTATTTT. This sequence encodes CAIQGGRSTDTQYF.

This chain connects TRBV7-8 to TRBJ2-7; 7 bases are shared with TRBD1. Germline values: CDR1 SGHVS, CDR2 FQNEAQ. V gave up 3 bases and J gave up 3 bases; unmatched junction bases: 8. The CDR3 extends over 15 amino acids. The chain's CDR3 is CASSFLDRVHYEQYF. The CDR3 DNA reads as TGTGCCAGCAGCTTCTTAGACAGGGTCCACTACGAGCAGTACTTC.

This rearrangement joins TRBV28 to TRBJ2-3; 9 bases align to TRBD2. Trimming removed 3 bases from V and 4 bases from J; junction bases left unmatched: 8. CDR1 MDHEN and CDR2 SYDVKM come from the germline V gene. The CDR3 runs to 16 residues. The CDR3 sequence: CASSFVEAGGADTQYF. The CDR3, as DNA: TGTGCCAGCAGTTTCGTTGAAGCGGGAGGCGCAGATACGCAGTATTTT.

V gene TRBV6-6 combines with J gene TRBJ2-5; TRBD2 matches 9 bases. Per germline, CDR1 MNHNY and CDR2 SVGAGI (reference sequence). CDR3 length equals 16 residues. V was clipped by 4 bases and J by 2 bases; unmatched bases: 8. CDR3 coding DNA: TGTGCCAGCAGTTCCACCGGGACTAGCAGACAAGAGACCCAGTACTTC. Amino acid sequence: CASSSTGTSRQETQYF.

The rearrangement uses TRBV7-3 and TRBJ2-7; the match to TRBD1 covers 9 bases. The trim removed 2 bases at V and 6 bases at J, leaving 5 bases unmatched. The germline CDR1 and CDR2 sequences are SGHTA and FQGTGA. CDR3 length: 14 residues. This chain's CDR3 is CASSLAGQGGEQYF. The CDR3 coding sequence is TGTGCCAGCAGCTTAGCGGGACAGGGAGGCGAGCAGTACTTC.

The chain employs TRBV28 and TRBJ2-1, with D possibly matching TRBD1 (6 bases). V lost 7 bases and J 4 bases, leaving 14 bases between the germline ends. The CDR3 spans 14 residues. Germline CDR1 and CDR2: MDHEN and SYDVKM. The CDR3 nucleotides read TGTGCCAGCACCGAGGACAGTCTTTACAATGAGCAGTTCTTC. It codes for CASTEDSLYNEQFF.

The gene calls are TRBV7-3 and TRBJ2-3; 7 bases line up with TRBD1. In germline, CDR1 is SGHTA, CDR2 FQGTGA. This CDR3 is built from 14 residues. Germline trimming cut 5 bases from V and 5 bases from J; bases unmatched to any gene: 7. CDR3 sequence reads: CASSEGTALDTQYF. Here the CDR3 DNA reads TGTGCCAGCAGCGAAGGGACAGCCCTAGATACGCAGTATTTT. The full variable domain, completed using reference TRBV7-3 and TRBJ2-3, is GAGVSQTPSNKVTEKGKYVELRCDPISGHTALYWYRQSLGQGPEFLIYFQGTGAADDSGLPNDRFFAVRPEGSVSTLKIQRTERGDSAVYLCASSEGTALDTQYFGPGTRLTVL.

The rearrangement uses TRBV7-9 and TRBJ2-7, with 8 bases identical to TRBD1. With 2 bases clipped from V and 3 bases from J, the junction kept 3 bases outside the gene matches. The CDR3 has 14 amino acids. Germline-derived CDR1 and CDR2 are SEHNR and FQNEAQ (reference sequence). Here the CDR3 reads CASSLQGAGYEQYF. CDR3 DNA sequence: TGTGCCAGCAGCTTACAGGGGGCGGGCTACGAGCAGTACTTC.

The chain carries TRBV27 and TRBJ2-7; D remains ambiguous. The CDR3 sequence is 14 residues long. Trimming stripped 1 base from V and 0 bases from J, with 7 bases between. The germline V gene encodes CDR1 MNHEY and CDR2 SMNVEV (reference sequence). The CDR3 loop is CASSLLSSSYEQYF. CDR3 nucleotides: TGTGCCAGCAGTTTATTGTCTAGCTCCTACGAGCAGTACTTC.